One and the same sample provided the 10 T cell receptor beta chains below, sequenced in a study of cytomegalovirus exposure and HLA in healthy donors. PCR involved 60 Vbeta and 13 Jbeta primers. TCRdb keeps only in-frame clones here, not all; method: immunoSEQ multiplex PCR. The table shows 120,000 or so clones, with around 82% occurring only once. The sequenced sample was PBMCs. These receptors all stem from a female donor in good health and CMV-seronegative.

This chain joins TRBV7-9 and TRBJ1-2, with TRBD1 as a possible D gene (5 bases). V shed 4 bases and J shed 10 bases, with 13 bases lying between them. The CDR3 is made up of 12 amino acids. CDR1 and CDR2 (germline): SEHNR, FQNEAQ (reference sequence). CDR3 region: CASSSTGPAYTF. CDR3 nucleotide sequence: TGTGCCAGCAGCTCAACAGGACCAGCCTACACCTTC.

V gene TRBV5-4 combines with J gene TRBJ1-2, with D unclear. Deletions cut 4 bases from V and 1 base from J, with 8 bases between. Germline V gene lookup returns CDR1 SGHNT and CDR2 YYREEE (reference sequence). The CDR3 length is 13 residues. The CDR3 reads CASSPGFNYGYTF. CDR3 DNA: TGTGCCAGCAGCCCGGGATTTAACTATGGCTACACCTTC.

The V and J genes are TRBV19 and TRBJ1-1; 7 bases align to TRBD1. The ends lost 3 bases at V and 6 bases at J; junction bases unmatched: 7. CDR1 and CDR2 (germline): LNHDA, SQIVND (reference sequence). The CDR3 runs 14 residues. CDR3 amino acids: CASSISGTAPEAFF. The DNA of the CDR3 is TGTGCCAGTAGTATTTCCGGGACAGCCCCTGAAGCTTTCTTT.

The gene calls are TRBV27 and TRBJ2-2; maybe TRBD2 (5 bases). The CDR3 covers 11 residues. V lost 11 bases to trimming and J lost 4 bases, with 8 bases between them. Germline CDR1 MNHEY, CDR2 SMNVEV (reference sequence). CDR3 amino acids: CAVGITGELFF. The CDR3 nucleotides read TGTGCCGTCGGGATCACCGGGGAGCTGTTTTTT.

J is TRBJ2-1 and V is TRBV29-1, with 9 bases lining up with TRBD1. The germline V gene encodes CDR1 SQVTM and CDR2 ANQGSEA. V shed 6 bases and J 6 bases; nucleotides not matched to a gene: 9. The CDR3 extends over 14 amino acids. CDR3 DNA: TGCAGCGTAAGGTTGTGGGACAGGGCCAATGAGCAGTTCTTC. Translation gives CSVRLWDRANEQFF.

This sequence joins TRBV10-3 and TRBJ2-1, with 9 nucleotides matching TRBD2. This CDR3 is built from 16 residues. Germline CDR1 is ENHRY and CDR2 is SYGVKD. With 4 bases clipped from V and 9 bases from J, the junction kept 13 bases outside the gene matches. This chain's CDR3 is CAISVFAVAGESEQFF. In nucleotides, the CDR3 is TGTGCCATCAGTGTGTTCGCGGTAGCGGGAGAGAGTGAGCAGTTCTTC.

The chain links TRBV5-4 to TRBJ2-7; tentative D call: TRBD2 (5 bases). Trimming removed 2 bases at V and 0 bases at J, with 12 bases between. Germline V CDR1 and CDR2: SGHNT, YYREEE (reference sequence). CDR3 size: 15 residues. In DNA, the CDR3 is TGTGCCAGCAGCTTAGGTCGCAGCGGCTCCTACGAGCAGTACTTC. Translated: CASSLGRSGSYEQYF.

The rearrangement links TRBV29-1 to TRBJ2-6; 12 bases are shared with TRBD1. J gave up 4 bases and V 6 bases, and 4 bases lay outside the gene matches. This CDR3 region has 15 residues. Per the germline V gene, CDR1 is SQVTM and CDR2 is ANQGSEA. The CDR3 protein is CSVGQGAGGANVLTF. CDR3 nucleotides: TGCAGCGTGGGACAGGGGGCAGGAGGGGCCAACGTCCTGACTTTC. Using reference TRBV29-1 and TRBJ2-6 for the parts outside the CDR3, the full variable domain is SAVISQKPSRDICQRGTSLTIQCQVDSQVTMMFWYRQQPGQSLTLIATANQGSEATYESGFVIDKFPISRPNLTFSTLTVSNMSPEDSSIYLCSVGQGAGGANVLTFGAGSRLTVL.

The chain is built from TRBV10-3 and TRBJ1-1; 8 bases are a match to TRBD1. Losses at the gene ends were 5 bases for V and 2 bases for J; bases not matched to a gene: 4. The length of the CDR3 is 14 residues. CDR1 is ENHRY and CDR2 is SYGVKD in the germline V gene. Written as DNA, the CDR3 is TGTGCCATCAGTTTCGACAGGGGAAACACTGAAGCTTTCTTT. It translates to CAISFDRGNTEAFF.

This clone was seen a few times. This chain links TRBV6-1 with TRBJ1-6, with 7 bases identical to TRBD1. V was pared by 5 bases and J by 8 bases, with 6 bases of the junction left unmatched. Germline CDR1 MNHNS, CDR2 SASEGT. The CDR3 covers 14 residues. CDR3 sequence reads: CASSPTGEYSPLHF. CDR3 nucleotides: TGTGCCAGCAGTCCCACAGGGGAATATTCACCCCTCCACTTT.